The present TCR beta chain was sequenced within a study of blood T cell repertoires in COVID-19. Per the original data handling: Counts of nucleated cells, estimated from reference gene primer amplification, were obtained. Profiling relied on immunoSEQ multiplex PCR, and the TCRdb table lists in-frame clones only, not all of them. D and trimming were read from the DNA, whereas the V and J calls and clone size are those reported in that table. The sample records about 130,000 clones, roughly four fifths being singletons. CDR1 and CDR2 (germline): MNHNS, SASEGT. The CDR3 spans 15 residues. The germline V and J ends were trimmed by 1 base and 7 bases, with 16 bases remaining between them.

The specimen was peripheral blood. The receptor was isolated from a woman in her sixties with acute or convalescent COVID-19. This chain joins TRBV6-1 and TRBJ1-2; D is unresolved. The CDR3 DNA is TGTGCCAGCAGTGAAGGGGGAGGATGGTCTGTTGGCTACACCTTC. Protein product: CASSEGGGWSVGYTF.